The 26 T cell receptor beta chains below come from one sample, sequenced in a study of blood T cells in healthy people across ages. Sample-barcoded 5' priming and a J-beta primer mix drove a second PCR of about 7 to 12 cycles. TCRdb redid the calling of the 5' RACE reads with MiXCR, one entry per CDR3 protein. This sample carries hundreds of thousands of distinct CDR3 sequences, 58% of them seen once, and the ten largest clones take roughly 34%. Sequencing used blood. The receptors derive from a man in his 60s in good health.

The chain uses TRBV29-1 and TRBJ1-1; the match to TRBD1 covers 7 bases. Germline assignment: CDR1 SQVTM and CDR2 ANQGSEA. This CDR3 has 13 residues. V shed 7 bases and J 0 bases; nucleotides not matched to a gene: 5. CDR3 loop: CSARGQMNTEAFF. CDR3 sequence (DNA): TGCAGCGCCAGGGGACAGATGAACACTGAAGCTTTCTTT.

Comment on this clonotype: A junction end diverges from the germline sequence, so it may reflect a read error. The chain carries TRBV3-1 and TRBJ2-7; no clear D gene. The J call is doubtful: the DNA matches TRBJ2-5 better. The CDR3 loop spans 15 amino acids. Germline CDR1 LGHDT, CDR2 YNNKEL (reference sequence). DNA for the CDR3: TGTGCCGGCAGCTTAAATGTCCCCTCAGAAGAGACCCAGTACTTC. Translated, it gives CAGSLNVPSEETQYF.

V and J are TRBV9 and TRBJ2-5; the D gene is possibly TRBD2 (5 bases). The J call is doubtful: the DNA matches TRBJ2-7 better. The germline CDR1 and CDR2 sequences are SGDLS and YYNGEE. The length of the CDR3 is 14 residues. Here the CDR3 DNA reads TGTGCCAGCAGCGCGCAACCGGGGACCTACGAGCAGTACTTC. Its translation: CASSAQPGTYEQYF.

The chain is built from TRBV3-1 and TRBJ2-3; 11 bases map to TRBD2. With 4 bases clipped from V and 5 bases from J, the junction kept 8 bases outside the gene matches. The CDR3 length is 16 residues. Germline values: CDR1 LGHDT, CDR2 YNNKEL (reference sequence). This CDR3 is CASSPSVAGGRDTQYF. The CDR3 bases are TGTGCCAGCAGCCCATCTGTAGCGGGGGGGCGAGATACGCAGTATTTT.

A few counts support this clonotype. The V gene is TRBV6-2 or TRBV6-3, the J gene TRBJ2-3, with D perhaps TRBD2 (7 bases). This CDR3 has 14 amino acids. Trimming took 6 bases from V and 7 from J, leaving 17 bases between them. Germline loops: CDR1 MNHEY, CDR2 SVGEGT. Here the CDR3 DNA reads TGTGCCAGCAGGCTCGACGGGGGGCTGAATACGCAGTATTTT. Translation gives CASRLDGGLNTQYF.

V is TRBV4-2 and J is TRBJ2-3; the D call may be TRBD1 or TRBD2 (5 bases each). CDR1 is LGHNA and CDR2 is YNFKEQ in the germline V gene. Trimming removed 4 bases from V and 0 bases from J, with 11 bases in between. This CDR3 has 15 amino acids. CDR3 region: CASSRDGPSTDTQYF. The CDR3, as DNA: TGTGCCAGCAGCCGGGACGGCCCTAGCACAGATACGCAGTATTTT.

This clonotype has more than one count but fewer than ten. J is TRBJ2-3 and V is TRBV14; D is perhaps TRBD1 (5 bases). V shed 0 bases and J shed 5 bases, with 9 bases lying between them. The CDR3 length is 14 residues. In germline, CDR1 is SGHDN, CDR2 FVKESK. The CDR3 DNA sequence: TGTGCCAGCAGCCAAGACCCAGGGCGAGATACGCAGTATTTT. Amino acid sequence: CASSQDPGRDTQYF.

V is TRBV6-6 and J is TRBJ2-5, with 9 bases fitting TRBD1. From germline, CDR1 is MNHNY and CDR2 SVGAGI (reference sequence). J lost 1 base, V lost 6 bases, and 9 bases had no gene match. This CDR3 region has 16 residues. The CDR3 is CASSYEDRGIQETQYF. DNA for the CDR3: TGTGCCAGCAGCTACGAAGACAGGGGGATCCAAGAGACCCAGTACTTC.

This clonotype was counted between two and nine times. The chain has TRBV3-1 and TRBJ2-7; possibly TRBD1 for D (6 bases). The CDR3 has 15 amino acids. Germline assignment: CDR1 LGHDT and CDR2 YNNKEL (reference sequence). Trimming took off 0 bases at V and 1 base at J, with 10 bases between the two ends. The CDR3 spells CASSQDPGQSYEQYF. The CDR3 DNA is TGTGCCAGCAGCCAAGATCCGGGACAATCCTACGAGCAGTACTTC.

The V and J genes are TRBV28 and TRBJ2-3, with 9 bases that match TRBD1. The CDR3 is 17 residues long. Germline V gene sequence: CDR1 MDHEN, CDR2 SYDVKM. V lost 3 bases to trimming and J lost 0 bases; unmatched junction nucleotides: 7. The CDR3 DNA reads TGTGCCAGCAGTTTTTTTAGGGACAGGGAAAGCACAGATACGCAGTATTTT. Its protein product is CASSFFRDRESTDTQYF.

This clonotype has more than one count but fewer than ten. The rearrangement uses TRBV12-3 or TRBV12-4 and TRBJ2-1, with D maybe TRBD2 (6 bases). Trimming pared 5 bases from V and 6 bases from J, leaving 14 bases between. CDR3 length: 14 amino acids. In DNA form, the CDR3 reads TGTGCCAGCAGTCCTCTAGGCGGGGTCAATGAGCAGTTCTTC. Translating gives CASSPLGGVNEQFF.

The J gene is TRBJ2-7, the V gene TRBV4-2; TRBD2 matches at 14 bases. CDR3 length equals 17 residues. CDR1 is LGHNA, CDR2 YNFKEQ, per germline. V was clipped by 1 base and J by 1 base; unmatched bases: 3. The DNA for the CDR3 is TGTGCCAGCAGCCAAGTAGGGACTAGCGGGGGATCCTACGAGCAGTACTTC. This codes for CASSQVGTSGGSYEQYF.

There are a few counts of this clonotype. The chain links TRBV29-1 to TRBJ2-6; D unresolved. V was pared by 3 bases and J by 0 bases, with 9 bases between. The CDR3 length is 15 residues. Germline V gives CDR1 SQVTM, CDR2 ANQGSEA. CDR3 residues: CSVDISGSGANVLTF. The CDR3, as DNA: TGCAGCGTTGATATCTCGGGCTCTGGGGCCAACGTCCTGACTTTC.

This clonotype showed up just a few times. The chain combines TRBV12-3 or TRBV12-4 with TRBJ1-6; D might be TRBD1 (6 bases). This CDR3 has 14 residues. The V gene lost 8 bases and the J gene lost 8 bases, with 16 bases spanning the gap. As DNA, the CDR3 is TGTGCCAGCTGGCCGGGACAAAAGGATTCACCCCTCCACTTT. Translated, it gives CASWPGQKDSPLHF.

This clonotype was seen ten or more times. One junction end disagrees with the germline gene, perhaps due to a read error. The chain carries TRBV5-1 and TRBJ2-3; D not resolved. This CDR3 has 12 residues. Looked up from germline, CDR1 is SGHRS and CDR2 is YFSETQ. The CDR3 DNA follows: TGTGCCAGCAGCTTAGAGACAGATACGCAGTATTTT. Residues: CASSLETDTQYF.

The chain carries TRBV2 and TRBJ2-1, with 9 bases matching TRBD1. Germline CDR1 and CDR2: SNHLY and FYNNEI. V dropped 7 bases and J dropped 3; count of bases not matched to a gene: 7. The CDR3 covers 15 residues. CDR3 sequence reads: CASIRATGGYNEQFF. The CDR3 DNA follows: TGTGCCAGCATCCGGGCGACAGGGGGCTACAATGAGCAGTTCTTC.

J is TRBJ2-2 and V is TRBV5-1; D not certain. Between the trimmed V and J ends, which lost 0 bases and 4 bases, there was a span of 7 bases. The CDR3 sequence is 14 residues long. Per the germline V gene, CDR1 is SGHRS and CDR2 is YFSETQ. As DNA, the CDR3 is TGCGCCAGCAGCTTGGTGACGGGCACCGGGGAGCTGTTTTTT. This gives the protein CASSLVTGTGELFF. The full variable domain, completed using reference TRBV5-1 and TRBJ2-2, is KAGVTQTPRYLIKTRGQQVTLSCSPISGHRSVSWYQQTPGQGLQFLFEYFSETQRNKGNFPGRFSGRQFSNSRSEMNVSTLELGDSALYLCASSLVTGTGELFFGEGSRLTVL.

The V call is TRBV6-6, the J call TRBJ2-7, with D perhaps TRBD1 (5 bases). The germline V and J ends were trimmed by 5 bases and 6 bases, with 14 bases remaining between them. The germline V gene has CDR1 MNHNY and CDR2 SVGAGI (reference sequence). The CDR3 runs 13 residues. The CDR3, as DNA: TGTGCCAGCAGTGCAACAGATAGGGGCGAGCAGTACTTC. Translating gives CASSATDRGEQYF.

This clonotype was recorded a few times. The chain combines TRBV25-1 with TRBJ2-4, with a possible D match to TRBD2 (6 bases). CDR1 is MGHDK and CDR2 is SYGVNS in the germline V gene. V lost 2 bases and J lost 1, with 6 bases in between. The CDR3 contains 14 residues. The CDR3: CASSEAGAKNIQYF. CDR3 DNA sequence: TGTGCCAGCAGTGAAGCGGGGGCCAAAAACATTCAGTACTTC. The entire variable domain, with the rest obtained from reference TRBV25-1 and TRBJ2-4, is as follows: EADIYQTPRYLVIGTGKKITLECSQTMGHDKMYWYQQDPGMELHLIHYSYGVNSTEKGDLSSESTVSRIRTEHFPLTLESARPSHTSQYLCASSEAGAKNIQYFGAGTRLSVL.

This sequence joins TRBV10-3 and TRBJ1-1; D unclear. Germline V gene lookup returns CDR1 ENHRY and CDR2 SYGVKD. CDR3 length equals 11 residues. Trimming removed 6 bases from V and 5 bases from J, with 7 bases in between. The CDR3: CAIRSGTEAFF. The CDR3 DNA reads TGTGCCATCAGATCCGGGACTGAAGCTTTCTTT.

This chain joins TRBV2 and TRBJ2-5; D is unclear. The ends were cut back, 6 bases at V and 1 base at J, with 12 bases in the middle. The CDR3 length is 14 residues. Germline CDR1 reads SNHLY; CDR2 reads FYNNEI. CDR3 amino acids: CASRARVVQETQYF. The CDR3 DNA follows: TGTGCCAGCAGGGCCCGGGTTGTCCAAGAGACCCAGTACTTC. Drawing the rest from reference TRBV2 and TRBJ2-5, the complete variable domain is EPEVTQTPSHQVTQMGQEVILRCVPISNHLYFYWYRQILGQKVEFLVSFYNNEISEKSEIFDDQFSVERPDGSNFTLKIRSTKLEDSAMYFCASRARVVQETQYFGPGTRLLVL.

Worth noting for this clonotype: A much larger clonotype is one base distant, so this may be a read error. The chain recombines TRBV4-2 with TRBJ2-1, with D maybe TRBD2 (6 bases). This CDR3 has 16 amino acids. Germline V lookup: CDR1 LGHNA, CDR2 YNFKEQ. The DNA for the CDR3 is TGTGCCGGCAGCCACGATGGGGGGAGCTCCTACAATGAGCAGTTCTTC. Its protein is CAGSHDGGSSYNEQFF.

The chain is built from TRBV5-4 and TRBJ2-5; 7 bases are a match to TRBD2. The V gene's germline CDR1 is SGHNT and CDR2 YYREEE (reference sequence). After removal of 0 bases from V and 2 bases from J, the junction contained 7 bases not matched to a gene. The length of the CDR3 is 16 residues. The CDR3 loop reads CASSLAPSGRQETQYF. The CDR3 bases are TGTGCCAGCAGCTTGGCGCCTAGCGGACGTCAAGAGACCCAGTACTTC. Full variable domain (outside the CDR3, taken from reference TRBV5-4 and TRBJ2-5): ETGVTQSPTHLIKTRGQQVTLRCSSQSGHNTVSWYQQALGQGPQFIFQYYREEENGRGNFPPRFSGLQFPNYSSELNVNALELDDSALYLCASSLAPSGRQETQYFGPGTRLLVL.

This chain uses TRBV20-1 with TRBJ2-1, with a possible D match to TRBD2 (6 bases). With 6 bases removed from V and 3 bases from J, the gap between germline ends came to 21 bases. Germline values: CDR1 DFQATT, CDR2 SNEGSKA (reference sequence). This CDR3 region has 16 residues. This CDR3 is CSAAKGTGGIYNEQFF. The CDR3 DNA follows: TGCAGTGCCGCGAAGGGTACTGGGGGGATCTACAATGAGCAGTTCTTC.

V gene TRBV12-3 or TRBV12-4 combines with J gene TRBJ2-1, with 14 positions matching TRBD2. The CDR3 extends over 15 amino acids. Trimming cost V 10 bases and J 7 bases; bases outside gene matches: 9. The CDR3 spells CATYLGLAGGNEQFF. In DNA form, the CDR3 reads TGTGCCACTTATCTCGGACTAGCGGGGGGAAATGAGCAGTTCTTC.

This clonotype has just a few counts. This CDR3 is CASSQQGGYEQYF. The DNA for the CDR3 is TGCGCCAGCAGCCAGCAGGGAGGGTACGAGCAGTACTTC. The chain couples TRBV4-1 to TRBJ2-7; TRBD2 matches 7 bases. This CDR3 is built from 13 residues. The germline CDR1 and CDR2 sequences are MGHRA and YSYEKL. V lost 3 bases and J lost 4; bases outside the gene matches: 3.